This passage covers 6 T cell receptor beta chains from one sample sequenced in a study of cytomegalovirus exposure and HLA in healthy donors. The PCR made use of 60 Vbeta and 13 Jbeta primers. Profiled with immunoSEQ multiplex PCR; TCRdb holds only in-frame clones, not every one. The table shows 90,000 to 120,000 clones, with less than 80% occurring only once. Sequencing input: PBMCs. These TCRs come from a man under 40 in good health and CMV-seropositive.

The chain combines TRBV11-1 with TRBJ2-7; 11 positions match TRBD2. This CDR3 has 15 amino acids. Losses at the gene ends were 5 bases for V and 0 bases for J; bases not matched to a gene: 3. Looked up from germline, CDR1 is SGHAT and CDR2 is FQDESV (reference sequence). For the CDR3, the DNA is TGTGCCAGCAGCGAGGGACTAGCGGCCTCCTACGAGCAGTACTTC. Translated: CASSEGLAASYEQYF. The whole variable domain, filled in from reference TRBV11-1 and TRBJ2-7, reads EAEVAQSPRYKITEKSQAVAFWCDPISGHATLYWYRQILGQGPELLVQFQDESVVDDSQLPKDRFSAERLKGVDSTLKIQPAELGDSAMYLCASSEGLAASYEQYFGPGTRLTVT.

The chain employs TRBV6-5 and TRBJ1-1; no clear D gene. With 5 bases removed from V and 10 bases from J, the gap between germline ends came to 17 bases. The CDR3 sequence is 13 residues long. Looked up from germline, CDR1 is MNHEY and CDR2 is SVGAGI. As DNA, the CDR3 is TGTGCCAGCAGTGAAGTAACGTACGGAGGAGCTTTCTTT. Protein: CASSEVTYGGAFF.

The chain links TRBV4-2 to TRBJ2-5; 8 nucleotides agree with TRBD1. The V gene end was trimmed by 2 bases and the J gene end by 11 bases; junction bases not matched to a gene: 4. In germline, CDR1 is LGHNA, CDR2 YNFKEQ. The CDR3 runs 12 residues. In DNA, the CDR3 is TGTGCCAGCAGCCAAACAGGGGGAGAGCAGTACTTC. Translated: CASSQTGGEQYF.

The V and J genes are TRBV18 and TRBJ1-1; D is unclear. The V and J ends lost 5 bases and 2 bases respectively, with 15 bases between them. The CDR3 contains 15 residues. CDR1 is KGHSH and CDR2 is LQKENI in the germline V gene. Here the CDR3 reads CASSTLADSNTEAFF. The DNA for the CDR3 is TGTGCCAGCTCAACCTTGGCGGATTCAAACACTGAAGCTTTCTTT.

The chain recombines TRBV5-1 with TRBJ2-7; the match to TRBD1 covers 7 bases. The CDR3 extends over 15 amino acids. Germline V CDR1 and CDR2: SGHRS, YFSETQ. The V gene end was trimmed by 1 base and the J gene end by 3 bases; junction bases not matched to a gene: 7. In nucleotides, the CDR3 is TGCGCCAGCAGCTTGTTACCGGGACAGAGCTACGAGCAGTACTTC. It specifies CASSLLPGQSYEQYF.

The J gene is TRBJ2-1, the V gene TRBV5-1, with 11 bases that match TRBD2. The germline gives CDR1 SGHRS, CDR2 YFSETQ. This CDR3 has 15 residues. The V and J ends lost 5 bases and 1 base, in that order; junction bases with no gene match: 2. CDR3 in DNA: TGCGCCAGCAGAGGACTAGCGGGTTCCTACAATGAGCAGTTCTTC. Encoded protein: CASRGLAGSYNEQFF.